The clone carrying this T cell receptor (beta chain) was counted many times. The record originates from a study of lung T cells in sarcoidosis with Löfgren's syndrome. Study context: Analyses focused on Löfgren's syndrome patients.

TCRdb recomputed calls from the reads with MiXCR, one row per CDR3 protein. The sample shows 55,000 to 80,000 distinct CDR3 sequences, about 20% of them seen only once. The sequencing input was CD4+ T cells from PBMCs. The receptor was isolated from a human donor with sarcoidosis (Löfgren's syndrome or another form), or a control subject (not recorded which).

The CDR3 DNA is TGCGCCAGCAGCCAATCCGGGACAAGTAATGAAAAACTGTTTTTT. As protein: CASSQSGTSNEKLFF. The chain recombines TRBV4-1 with TRBJ1-4; D is perhaps TRBD1 (6 bases). Germline-derived CDR1 and CDR2 are MGHRA and YSYEKL. This CDR3 has 15 residues. V was shortened by 2 bases and J by 4 bases, with 11 bases between the two germline ends.